This TCR beta chain comes out of a study of vaccination effects on CD4 cells after COVID-19. Germline V lookup: CDR1 SGHTA, CDR2 FQGNSA. Trimming left V 2 bases short and J 2 bases short, with 16 bases between. The CDR3 totals 17 residues. In regard to this clone: Antigen: not known.

Clones were read by immunoSEQ multiplex PCR, and TCRdb kept only the in-frame ones, dropping some. The sample has approximately 9,300 clones, around 74% seen once; the top ten hold more than 10%. Investigators separated out CD4+ T cells once 9 to 11 days of culture had passed. The vaccine given was either BNT162b2 or mRNA-1273, in two doses. This TCR derives from a human donor who received a COVID-19 vaccine. The specimen comprised CD4+ T cells from PBMCs cultured without peptide, sampled after COVID-19 vaccination. V is TRBV7-2 and J is TRBJ1-3, with D possibly being TRBD1 (6 bases). The CDR3 region has the DNA TGTGCCAGCAGCTTAAGGGGAAGGGGGATGACTGGAAACACCATATATTTT. Its protein product is CASSLRGRGMTGNTIYF. The full variable domain, rest sourced from reference TRBV7-2 and TRBJ1-3, is GAGVSQSPSNKVTEKGKDVELRCDPISGHTALYWYRQSLGQGLEFLIYFQGNSAPDKSGLPSDRFSAERTGGSVSTLTIQRTQQEDSAVYLCASSLRGRGMTGNTIYFGEGSWLTVV.